The TCR beta chain under discussion was sequenced for a study of technical replicates of blood from several donors. The V end was cut by 1 base, the J end by 0 bases, with 7 bases between. CDR3 length: 15 amino acids. CDR1 is LGHNA and CDR2 is YNFKEQ in the germline V gene. The protocol was immunoSEQ multiplex PCR, while the TCRdb copy is restricted to in-frame clones and leaves out a portion. The sample consists of tens of thousands of clones, 95% of them appearing once. Specimen: T cells isolated from PBMCs. V and J are TRBV4-2 and TRBJ2-1; D call uncertain. The TCR originated in a human donor in good health. For the CDR3, the DNA is TGTGCCAGCAGCCAAGCGGTTCTCTCCTACAATGAGCAGTTCTTC. This translates into CASSQAVLSYNEQFF.